The entry that follows covers one T cell receptor beta chain sequence. Its antigen is still unknown. This specimen belongs to a study of cytomegalovirus exposure and HLA in healthy donors. Whole-study findings and limits: Productive status was seen about 87% or about 30% of the time for most TCR beta V segments in an earlier analysis. Accurate HLA-A and HLA-B prediction from TCR beta sequences was reported for most subjects.

Between the trimmed V and J ends, which lost 4 bases and 6 bases, there was a span of 16 bases. The CDR3 consists of 14 residues. Looked up from germline, CDR1 is SGHDT and CDR2 is YYEEEE. Researchers ran the PCR with 60 Vbeta and 13 Jbeta primers. The protocol was immunoSEQ multiplex PCR, while the TCRdb copy is restricted to in-frame clones and leaves out a portion. The sample has approximately 83,000 clones, around 80% seen once. The TCR originated in a man between 18 and 35 years old in good health and CMV-seronegative. The V gene is TRBV5-6, the J gene TRBJ1-2; no clear D gene. The sequencing input was PBMCs. CDR3 loop: CASSDTRGVHGYTF. CDR3 DNA: TGTGCCAGCAGCGATACGCGAGGAGTGCATGGCTACACCTTC. The variable domain in full, completed from reference TRBV5-6 and TRBJ1-2, reads DAGVTQSPTHLIKTRGQQVTLRCSPKSGHDTVSWYQQALGQGPQFIFQYYEEEERQRGNFPDRFSGHQFPNYSSELNVNALLLGDSALYLCASSDTRGVHGYTFGSGTRLTVV.